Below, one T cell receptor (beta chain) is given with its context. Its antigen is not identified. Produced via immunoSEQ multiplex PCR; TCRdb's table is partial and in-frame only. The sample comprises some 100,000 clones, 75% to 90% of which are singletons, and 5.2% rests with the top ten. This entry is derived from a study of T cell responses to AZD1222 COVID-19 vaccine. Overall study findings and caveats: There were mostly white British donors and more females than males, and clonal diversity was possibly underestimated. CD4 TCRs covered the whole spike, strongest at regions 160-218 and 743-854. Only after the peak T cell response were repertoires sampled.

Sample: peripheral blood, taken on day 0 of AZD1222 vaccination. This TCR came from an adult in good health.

This chain's CDR3 is CASSLAQDGGVETF. The CDR3 DNA sequence: TGTGCCAGCAGCTTAGCCCAGGACGGAGGTGTGGAGACCTTC. The V call is TRBV7-8, the J call TRBJ1-2; D remains unclear. The CDR3 is made up of 14 amino acids. Looked up from germline, CDR1 is SGHVS and CDR2 is FQNEAQ. V shed 0 bases and J shed 14 bases, with 19 bases lying between them.